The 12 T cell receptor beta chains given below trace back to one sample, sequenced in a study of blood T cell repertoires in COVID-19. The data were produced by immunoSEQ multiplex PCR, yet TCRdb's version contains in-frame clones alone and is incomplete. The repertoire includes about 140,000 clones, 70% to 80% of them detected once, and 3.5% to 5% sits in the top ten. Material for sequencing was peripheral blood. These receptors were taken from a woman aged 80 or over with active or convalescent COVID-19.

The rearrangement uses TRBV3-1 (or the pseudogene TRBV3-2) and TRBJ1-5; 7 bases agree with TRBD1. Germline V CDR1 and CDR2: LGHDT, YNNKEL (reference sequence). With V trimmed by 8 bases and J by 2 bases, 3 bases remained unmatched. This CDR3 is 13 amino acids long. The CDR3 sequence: CASSDRGNQPQHF. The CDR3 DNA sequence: TGTGCCAGCTCTGACAGGGGCAATCAGCCCCAGCATTTT.

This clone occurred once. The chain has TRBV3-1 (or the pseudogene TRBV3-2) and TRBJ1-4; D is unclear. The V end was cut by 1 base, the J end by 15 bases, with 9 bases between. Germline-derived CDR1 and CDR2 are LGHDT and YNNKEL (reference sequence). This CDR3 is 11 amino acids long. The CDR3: CASSQGPRVFF. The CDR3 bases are TGTGCCAGCAGCCAAGGCCCTCGAGTGTTTTTT.

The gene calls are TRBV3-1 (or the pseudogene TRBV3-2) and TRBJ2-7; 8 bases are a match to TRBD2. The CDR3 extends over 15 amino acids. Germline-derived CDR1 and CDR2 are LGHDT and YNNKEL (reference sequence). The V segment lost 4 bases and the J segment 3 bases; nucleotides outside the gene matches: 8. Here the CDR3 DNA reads TGTGCCAGCAGCCTCTCCGGGACTAGACTCTACGAGCAGTACTTC. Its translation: CASSLSGTRLYEQYF.

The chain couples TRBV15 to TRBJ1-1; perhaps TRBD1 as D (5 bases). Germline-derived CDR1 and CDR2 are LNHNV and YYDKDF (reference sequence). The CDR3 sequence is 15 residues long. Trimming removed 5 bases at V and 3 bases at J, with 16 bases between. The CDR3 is CATSLLSGLDTEAFF. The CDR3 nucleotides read TGTGCCACCAGCCTCTTGTCAGGGTTGGACACTGAAGCTTTCTTT.

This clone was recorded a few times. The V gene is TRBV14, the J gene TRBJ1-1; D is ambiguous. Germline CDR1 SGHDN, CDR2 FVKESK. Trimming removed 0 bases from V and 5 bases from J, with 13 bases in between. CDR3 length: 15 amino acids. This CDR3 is CASSQDPVGRTEAFF. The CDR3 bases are TGTGCCAGCAGCCAAGACCCCGTGGGGAGGACTGAAGCTTTCTTT.

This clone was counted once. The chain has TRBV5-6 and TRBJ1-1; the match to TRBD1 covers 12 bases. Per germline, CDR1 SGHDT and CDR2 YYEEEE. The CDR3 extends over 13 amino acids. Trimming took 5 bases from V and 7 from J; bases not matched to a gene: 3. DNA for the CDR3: TGTGCCAGCAGGGGGACAGGGGGCAGTGAAGCTTTCTTT. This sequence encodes CASRGTGGSEAFF.

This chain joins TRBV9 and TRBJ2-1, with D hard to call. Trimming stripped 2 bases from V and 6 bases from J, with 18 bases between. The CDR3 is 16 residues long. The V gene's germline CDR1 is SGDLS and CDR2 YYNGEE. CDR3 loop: CASSVAYFNSPNEQFF. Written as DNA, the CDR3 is TGTGCCAGCAGCGTGGCATATTTTAATTCCCCCAATGAGCAGTTCTTC.

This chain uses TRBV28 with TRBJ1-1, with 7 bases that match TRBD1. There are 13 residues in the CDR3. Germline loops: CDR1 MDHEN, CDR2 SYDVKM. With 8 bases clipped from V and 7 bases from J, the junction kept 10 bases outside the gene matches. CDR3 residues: CASHTGQKFEAFF. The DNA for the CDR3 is TGTGCCAGCCATACGGGACAGAAATTTGAAGCTTTCTTT.

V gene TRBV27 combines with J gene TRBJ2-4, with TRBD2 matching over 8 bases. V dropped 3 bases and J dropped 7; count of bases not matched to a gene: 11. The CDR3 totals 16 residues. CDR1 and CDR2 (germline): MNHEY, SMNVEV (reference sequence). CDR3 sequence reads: CASSFGLGGAGNIQYF. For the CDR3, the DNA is TGTGCCAGCAGTTTCGGCCTCGGGGGGGCAGGTAACATTCAGTACTTC.

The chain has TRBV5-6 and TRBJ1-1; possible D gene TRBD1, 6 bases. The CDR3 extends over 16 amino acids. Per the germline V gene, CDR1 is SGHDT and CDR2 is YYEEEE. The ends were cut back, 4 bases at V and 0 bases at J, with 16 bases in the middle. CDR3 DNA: TGTGCCAGCAGCCAGGGACATAGGGGGATGAACACTGAAGCTTTCTTT. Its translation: CASSQGHRGMNTEAFF.

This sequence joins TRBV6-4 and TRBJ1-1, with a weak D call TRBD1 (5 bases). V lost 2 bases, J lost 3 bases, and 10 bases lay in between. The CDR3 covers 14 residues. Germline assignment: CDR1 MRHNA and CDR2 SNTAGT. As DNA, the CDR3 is TGTGCCAGCAGTGACAGGGGTAAGTACACTGAAGCTTTCTTT. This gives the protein CASSDRGKYTEAFF.

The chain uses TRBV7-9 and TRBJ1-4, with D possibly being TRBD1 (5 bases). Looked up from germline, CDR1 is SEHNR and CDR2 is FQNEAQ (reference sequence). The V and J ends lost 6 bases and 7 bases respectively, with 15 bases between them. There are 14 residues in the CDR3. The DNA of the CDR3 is TGTGCCAGCAGTTTGTCGGGGGGACGTGAAAAACTGTTTTTT. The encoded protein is CASSLSGGREKLFF.